Following are 14 T cell receptor beta chains from one sample sequenced in a study of siplizumab effects on memory and regulatory T cells. These receptors have no identified antigens. Researchers maintained the mixed lymphocyte reaction cells in coculture at 37°C for around 6 days. This table comes from immunoSEQ multiplex PCR, and its TCRdb copy is limited to in-frame clones, with some not included. The table lists some 20,000 clones, under 50% of them singletons, with roughly 5.3% in the top ten. The source material was CFSE-low (dividing) CD4+ T cells sorted from an allogeneic mixed lymphocyte reaction. The receptor source for this set is a human donor in good health; the cells came from an allogeneic mixed lymphocyte reaction.

The chain recombines TRBV18 with TRBJ2-3; possible D gene TRBD1, 6 bases. Germline lookup yields CDR1 KGHSH and CDR2 LQKENI. Between the trimmed V and J ends, which lost 2 bases and 3 bases, there was a span of 9 bases. The CDR3 is 14 residues long. The CDR3 sequence: CASSPTRGTDTQYF. Here the CDR3 DNA reads TGTGCCAGCTCACCAACTAGGGGGACAGATACGCAGTATTTT.

The chain links TRBV5-4 to TRBJ2-1; 10 positions agree with TRBD2. V lost 0 bases and J lost 9; bases outside the gene matches: 12. This CDR3 has 17 residues. Germline V gene sequence: CDR1 SGHNT, CDR2 YYREEE (reference sequence). The CDR3 DNA sequence: TGTGCCAGCAGCTTGGAGTTGTCGGCTAGCGGGGGTGGTGAGCAGTTCTTC. It encodes CASSLELSASGGGEQFF.

This chain connects TRBV9 to TRBJ1-2; D is possibly TRBD1 (5 bases). This CDR3 is 14 amino acids long. Trimming pared 0 bases from V and 4 bases from J, leaving 10 bases between. The germline V gene has CDR1 SGDLS and CDR2 YYNGEE. Written as DNA, the CDR3 is TGTGCCAGCAGCGTAGCACAGGAGGCCTATGGCTACACCTTC. Its protein is CASSVAQEAYGYTF.

As concerns this clone: Other nucleotide sequences from this sample produce the same CDR3. The chain recombines TRBV5-8 with TRBJ1-2; possibly TRBD1 for D (6 bases). CDR1 and CDR2 from the germline V gene are SGHTS and YDEGEE. The CDR3 covers 15 residues. The V end lost 1 base, the J end lost 1 base, and 11 bases lay between the germline ends. The CDR3 DNA sequence: TGTGCCAGCAGCTTGTATGGGGGCCTTAACTATGGCTACACCTTC. This encodes CASSLYGGLNYGYTF.

This rearrangement joins TRBV7-9 to TRBJ1-3; possible D gene TRBD1, 5 bases. This CDR3 has 16 amino acids. Germline lookup yields CDR1 SEHNR and CDR2 FQNEAQ (reference sequence). With 5 bases removed from V and 4 bases from J, the gap between germline ends came to 18 bases. The CDR3 nucleotides are TGTGCCAGCAGCCCTCCACGCAGTGGGGCGGGAAACACCATATATTTT. This sequence encodes CASSPPRSGAGNTIYF.

This chain links TRBV6-1 with TRBJ1-2; D uncertain. The CDR3 covers 13 residues. Germline values: CDR1 MNHNS, CDR2 SASEGT. Between the trimmed V and J ends, which lost 6 bases and 4 bases, there was a span of 12 bases. The CDR3 here is CASSYNGPYGYTF. The CDR3 DNA reads TGTGCCAGCAGCTATAACGGGCCCTATGGCTACACCTTC.

This clone was observed a handful of times. DNA for the CDR3: TGTGCCAGCAGCCCCCCGGGTGGTAATGGCTACACCTTC. It yields the protein CASSPPGGNGYTF. This sequence joins TRBV7-9 and TRBJ1-2; D gene uncertain. Germline V lookup: CDR1 SEHNR, CDR2 FQNEAQ (reference sequence). Trimming cost V 5 bases and J 6 bases, with 13 bases left between them. This CDR3 spans 13 amino acids.

This clone has only a few counts. The chain uses TRBV2 and TRBJ1-1, with D possibly being TRBD1 (6 bases). V was cut by 3 bases and J by 5 bases, with 16 bases left in between. CDR3 size: 15 residues. Germline loops: CDR1 SNHLY, CDR2 FYNNEI. CDR3 sequence: CASSDRGRVGTEAFF. CDR3 in DNA: TGTGCCAGCAGTGACAGGGGTAGGGTAGGTACTGAAGCTTTCTTT.

The genes are TRBV7-8 and TRBJ2-7; D is ambiguous. The CDR3 contains 15 residues. Trimming pared 4 bases from V and 2 bases from J, leaving 15 bases between. From germline, CDR1 is SGHVS and CDR2 FQNEAQ. The chain's CDR3 is CASSSPNMGTYEQYF. The DNA for the CDR3 is TGTGCCAGCAGCTCCCCCAACATGGGGACCTACGAGCAGTACTTC.

V gene TRBV5-1 combines with J gene TRBJ2-2; D is ambiguous. Germline values: CDR1 SGHRS, CDR2 YFSETQ. Trimming stripped 7 bases from V and 6 bases from J, with 7 bases between. CDR3 size: 11 residues. Here the CDR3 DNA reads TGCGCCAGCCGGGCGTCCGGGGAGCTGTTTTTT. Translated, it gives CASRASGELFF.

In DNA form, the CDR3 reads TGTGCCAGCAGTTACCCTGGACAGTCCTTTATGGGCTACACCTTC. Protein sequence: CASSYPGQSFMGYTF. The chain is built from TRBV6-6 and TRBJ1-2, with D possibly being TRBD1 (6 bases). Germline loops: CDR1 MNHNY, CDR2 SVGAGI (reference sequence). CDR3 length equals 15 residues. V was clipped by 2 bases and J by 8 bases, with 18 bases between them.

The chain is built from TRBV5-1 and TRBJ2-5; D is uncertain. With 1 base removed from V and 1 base from J, the gap between germline ends came to 8 bases. CDR1 SGHRS and CDR2 YFSETQ come from the germline V gene. This CDR3 region has 14 residues. DNA for the CDR3: TGCGCCAGCAGCTTGTGGCCCGGCCAAGAGACCCAGTACTTC. Protein product: CASSLWPGQETQYF.

This chain uses TRBV2 with TRBJ1-1; D is ambiguous. The germline V and J ends were trimmed by 1 base and 6 bases, with 21 bases remaining between them. CDR1 is SNHLY, CDR2 FYNNEI, per germline. CDR3 size: 17 residues. CDR3 in amino acids: CASSEEAPSLYLPEAFF. In DNA, the CDR3 is TGTGCCAGCAGTGAAGAGGCACCTTCTTTATATCTCCCTGAAGCTTTCTTT.

This chain links TRBV7-2 with TRBJ2-5, with D unresolved. The CDR3 has 13 amino acids. Germline values: CDR1 SGHTA, CDR2 FQGNSA. The V gene lost 1 base and the J gene lost 4 bases, with 7 bases spanning the gap. The CDR3, as DNA: TGTGCCAGCAGCTTAGTGTGGGGAGAGACCCAGTACTTC. Translating it yields CASSLVWGETQYF.